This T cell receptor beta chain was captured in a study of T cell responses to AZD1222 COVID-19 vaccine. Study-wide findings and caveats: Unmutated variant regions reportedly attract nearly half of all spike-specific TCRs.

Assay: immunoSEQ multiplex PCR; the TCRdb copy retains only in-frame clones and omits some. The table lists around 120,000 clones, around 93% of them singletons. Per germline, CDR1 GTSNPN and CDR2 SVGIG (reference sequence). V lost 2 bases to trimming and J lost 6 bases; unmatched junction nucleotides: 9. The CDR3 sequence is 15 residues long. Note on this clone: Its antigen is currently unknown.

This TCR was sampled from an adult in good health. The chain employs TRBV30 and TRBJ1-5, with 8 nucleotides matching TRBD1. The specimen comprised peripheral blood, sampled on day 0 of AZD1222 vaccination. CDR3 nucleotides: TGTGCCTGGAGTTTAGCCAGGGGGCGAAGTCAGCCCCAGCATTTT. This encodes CAWSLARGRSQPQHF.